These 7 T cell receptor beta chains share one sample of origin, sequenced in a study of regulatory T cells in long-lasting Graves disease. Sequencing libraries for TCR beta were prepared with iRepertoire HTBI primers and Arm-PCR of CDR3 regions. TCRdb fed the multiplex PCR reads into MiXCR, producing one record per CDR3 protein. The profile shows 350,000 to 400,000 distinct CDR3 sequences, roughly a sixth of them singletons. The time point: newly diagnosed GD, antithyroid drugs for less than 3 months. Isolated PBMC RNA provided the starting material for the TCR library. This specimen was peripheral blood mononuclear cells (PBMCs), taken at new diagnosis, from a patient treated with antithyroid drugs. These receptors originate from a female donor with Graves disease.

This clonotype was observed many times. The chain is built from TRBV3-1 and TRBJ2-7; 9 bases are shared with TRBD2. Germline trimming cut 9 bases from V and 3 bases from J; bases unmatched to any gene: 12. Germline CDR1 and CDR2: LGHDT and YNNKEL (reference sequence). This CDR3 spans 15 amino acids. CDR3 nucleotide sequence: TGTGCCAGTAAAAGCGGTACTAGCGGGTACTACGAGCAGTACTTC. This sequence encodes CASKSGTSGYYEQYF.

To note about this clonotype: This clone may be a read error of a much larger clone one base away. V is TRBV3-1 and J is TRBJ2-1; unclear D gene. The CDR3 is 15 amino acids. Germline lookup yields CDR1 LGHDT and CDR2 YNNKEL (reference sequence). The V end lost 5 bases, the J end lost 10 bases, and 21 bases lay between the germline ends. The chain's CDR3 is CASSSPHRKTKEQFF. CDR3 DNA: TGTGCCAGCAGCTCCCCCCACAGAAAGACCAAGGAGCAGTTCTTC.

V gene TRBV12-3 or TRBV12-4 combines with J gene TRBJ1-1; TRBD1 might be the D (5 bases). Deletions cut 4 bases from V and 3 bases from J, with 9 bases between. This CDR3 comprises 13 residues. This CDR3 is CASSWGEDTEAFF. The CDR3 bases are TGTGCCAGCAGTTGGGGGGAAGACACTGAAGCTTTCTTT.

This clonotype was detected many times. The chain is built from TRBV2 and TRBJ1-6; the D is unclear. The CDR3 extends over 13 amino acids. Germline V lookup: CDR1 SNHLY, CDR2 FYNNEI. V was trimmed by 4 bases and J by 7 bases, leaving 8 bases between them. The CDR3 loop is CASSVKGNSPLHF. In DNA, the CDR3 is TGTGCCAGCAGTGTCAAGGGAAATTCACCCCTCCACTTT.

This clonotype was counted ten times or more. The genes are TRBV7-8 and TRBJ2-5, with 9 bases that match TRBD2. The CDR3 contains 16 residues. V lost 3 bases, J lost 6 bases, and 11 bases stayed unmatched. Per the germline V gene, CDR1 is SGHVS and CDR2 is FQNEAQ. CDR3: CASSFHGREGRKTQYF. For the CDR3, the DNA is TGTGCCAGCAGCTTTCATGGGCGGGAGGGCCGGAAGACCCAGTACTTC.

This clonotype was counted once. V usage is TRBV7-9 and J usage is TRBJ1-3, with 12 bases matching TRBD1. The CDR3 totals 19 residues. J gave up 2 bases and V 5 bases, and 13 bases lay outside the gene matches. Per the germline V gene, CDR1 is SEHNR and CDR2 is FQNEAQ (reference sequence). In nucleotides, the CDR3 is TGTGCCAGCAGCCTTCCCCGGGACAGGGGGCCGCTGACTGGAAACACCATATATTTT. This sequence encodes CASSLPRDRGPLTGNTIYF.

In this sample, this clonotype turned up many times. This chain links TRBV2 with TRBJ1-3, with no clear D. Germline CDR1 reads SNHLY; CDR2 reads FYNNEI. This CDR3 region has 13 residues. Between the trimmed V and J ends, which lost 1 base and 4 bases, there was a span of 5 bases. CDR3 residues: CASSEVGGNTIYF. The CDR3 DNA sequence: TGTGCCAGCAGTGAAGTCGGAGGAAACACCATATATTTT.